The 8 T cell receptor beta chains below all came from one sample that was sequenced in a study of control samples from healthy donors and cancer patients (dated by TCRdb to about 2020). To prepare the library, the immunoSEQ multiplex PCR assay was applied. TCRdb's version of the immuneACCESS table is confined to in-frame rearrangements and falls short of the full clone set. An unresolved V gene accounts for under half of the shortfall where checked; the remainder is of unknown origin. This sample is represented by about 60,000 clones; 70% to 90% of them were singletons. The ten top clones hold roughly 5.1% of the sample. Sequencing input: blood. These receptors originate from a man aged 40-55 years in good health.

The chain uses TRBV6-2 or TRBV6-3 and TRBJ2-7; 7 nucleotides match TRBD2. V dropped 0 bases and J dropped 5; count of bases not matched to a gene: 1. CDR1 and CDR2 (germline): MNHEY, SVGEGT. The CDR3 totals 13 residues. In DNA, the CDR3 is TGTGCCAGCAGTTACTCGGCGGGAGACGAGCAGTACTTC. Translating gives CASSYSAGDEQYF.

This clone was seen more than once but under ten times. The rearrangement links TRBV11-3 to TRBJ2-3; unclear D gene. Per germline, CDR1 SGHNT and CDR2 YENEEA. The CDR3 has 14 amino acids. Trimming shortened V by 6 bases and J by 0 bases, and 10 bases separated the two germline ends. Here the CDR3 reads CASSHGRSTDTQYF. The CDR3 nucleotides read TGTGCCAGCAGTCACGGACGGAGCACAGATACGCAGTATTTT.

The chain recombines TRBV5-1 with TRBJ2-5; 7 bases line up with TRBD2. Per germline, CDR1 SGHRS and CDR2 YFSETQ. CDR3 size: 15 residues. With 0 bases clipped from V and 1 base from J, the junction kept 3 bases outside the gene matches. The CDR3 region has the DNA TGCGCCAGCAGCTTGGTCGGGGGGATCCAAGAGACCCAGTACTTC. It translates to CASSLVGGIQETQYF. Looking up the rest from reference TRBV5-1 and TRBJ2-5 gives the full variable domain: KAGVTQTPRYLIKTRGQQVTLSCSPISGHRSVSWYQQTPGQGLQFLFEYFSETQRNKGNFPGRFSGRQFSNSRSEMNVSTLELGDSALYLCASSLVGGIQETQYFGPGTRLLVL.

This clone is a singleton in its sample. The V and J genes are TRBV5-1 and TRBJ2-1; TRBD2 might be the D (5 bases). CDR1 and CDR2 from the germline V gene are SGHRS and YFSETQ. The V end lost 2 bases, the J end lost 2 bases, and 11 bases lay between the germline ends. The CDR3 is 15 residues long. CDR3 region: CASSLSGNPYNEQFF. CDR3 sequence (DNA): TGCGCCAGCAGCTTATCCGGGAATCCCTACAATGAGCAGTTCTTC.

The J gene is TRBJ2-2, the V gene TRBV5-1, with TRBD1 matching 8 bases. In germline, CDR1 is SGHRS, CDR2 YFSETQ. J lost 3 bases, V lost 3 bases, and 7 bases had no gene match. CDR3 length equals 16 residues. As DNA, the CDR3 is TGCGCCAGCAGCTCCCAGGGGGCGCAGGACACCGGGGAGCTGTTTTTT. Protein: CASSSQGAQDTGELFF.

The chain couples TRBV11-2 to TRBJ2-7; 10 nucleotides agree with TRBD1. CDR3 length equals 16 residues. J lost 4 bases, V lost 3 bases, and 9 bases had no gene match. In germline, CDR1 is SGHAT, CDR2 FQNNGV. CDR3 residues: CASSFPGTGVDYEQYF. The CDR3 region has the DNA TGTGCCAGCAGCTTCCCCGGGACAGGGGTAGATTACGAGCAGTACTTC. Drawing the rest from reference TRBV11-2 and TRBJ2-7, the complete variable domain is EAGVAQSPRYKIIEKRQSVAFWCNPISGHATLYWYQQILGQGPKLLIQFQNNGVVDDSQLPKDRFSAERLKGVDSTLKIQPAKLEDSAVYLCASSFPGTGVDYEQYFGPGTRLTVT.

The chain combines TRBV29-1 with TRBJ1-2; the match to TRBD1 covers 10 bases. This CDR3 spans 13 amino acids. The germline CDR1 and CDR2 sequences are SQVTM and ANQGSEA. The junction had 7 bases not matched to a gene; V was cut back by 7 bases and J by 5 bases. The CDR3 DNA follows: TGCAGCGCCGGAGGACAGGGGGGGTATGGCTACACCTTC. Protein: CSAGGQGGYGYTF.

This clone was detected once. Here the CDR3 DNA reads TGCGCCAGCAGCGCGACAGGGTTGGGGGCCAACGTCCTGACTTTC. Translation gives CASSATGLGANVLTF. V is TRBV5-1 and J is TRBJ2-6, with 7 nucleotides matching TRBD1. Looked up from germline, CDR1 is SGHRS and CDR2 is YFSETQ. The CDR3 is 15 amino acids. V was clipped by 4 bases and J by 4 bases; unmatched bases: 5.